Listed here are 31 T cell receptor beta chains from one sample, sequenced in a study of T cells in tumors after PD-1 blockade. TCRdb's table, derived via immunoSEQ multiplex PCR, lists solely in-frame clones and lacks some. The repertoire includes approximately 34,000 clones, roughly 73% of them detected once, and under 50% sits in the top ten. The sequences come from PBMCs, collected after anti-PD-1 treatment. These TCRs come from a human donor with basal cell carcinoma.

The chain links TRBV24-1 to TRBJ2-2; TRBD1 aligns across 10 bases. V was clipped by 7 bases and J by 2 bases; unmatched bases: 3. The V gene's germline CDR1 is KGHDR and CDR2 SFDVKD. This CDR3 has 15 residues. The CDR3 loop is CATSRDRGNTGELFF. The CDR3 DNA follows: TGTGCCACCAGCCGGGACAGGGGTAACACCGGGGAGCTGTTTTTT.

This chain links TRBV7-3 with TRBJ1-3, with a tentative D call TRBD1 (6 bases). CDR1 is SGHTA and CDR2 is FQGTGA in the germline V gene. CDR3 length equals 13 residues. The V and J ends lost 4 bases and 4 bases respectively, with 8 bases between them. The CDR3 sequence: CASSSGHGNTIYF. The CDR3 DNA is TGTGCCAGCAGCTCGGGACACGGAAACACCATATATTTT.

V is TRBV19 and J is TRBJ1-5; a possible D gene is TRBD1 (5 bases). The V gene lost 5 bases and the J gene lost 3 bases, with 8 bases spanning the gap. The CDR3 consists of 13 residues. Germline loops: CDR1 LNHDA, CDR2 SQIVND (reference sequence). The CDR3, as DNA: TGTGCCAGTAGTGGGGCTTACAATCAGCCCCAGCATTTT. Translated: CASSGAYNQPQHF.

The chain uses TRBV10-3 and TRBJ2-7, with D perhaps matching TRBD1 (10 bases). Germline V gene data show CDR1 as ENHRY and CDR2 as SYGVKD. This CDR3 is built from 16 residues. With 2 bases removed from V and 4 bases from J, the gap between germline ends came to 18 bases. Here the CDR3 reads CAISEAGGTGAYEQYF. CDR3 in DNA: TGTGCCATCAGTGAGGCGGGGGGGACAGGGGCTTACGAGCAGTACTTC.

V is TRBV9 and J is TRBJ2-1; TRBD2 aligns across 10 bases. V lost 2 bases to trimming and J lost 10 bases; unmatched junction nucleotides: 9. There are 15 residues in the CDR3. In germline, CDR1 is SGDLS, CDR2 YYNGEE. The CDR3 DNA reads TGTGCCAGCAGCGTTCCGAGCGGGGGGGCTTTCGAGCAGTTCTTC. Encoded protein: CASSVPSGGAFEQFF.

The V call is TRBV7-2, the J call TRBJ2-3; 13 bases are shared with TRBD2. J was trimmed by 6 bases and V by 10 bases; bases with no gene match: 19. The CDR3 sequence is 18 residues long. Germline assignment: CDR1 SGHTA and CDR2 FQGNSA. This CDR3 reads CATSLMGRTSGGRDTQYF. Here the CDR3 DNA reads TGTGCCACCTCTCTTATGGGCAGGACTAGCGGGGGTCGGGATACGCAGTATTTT.

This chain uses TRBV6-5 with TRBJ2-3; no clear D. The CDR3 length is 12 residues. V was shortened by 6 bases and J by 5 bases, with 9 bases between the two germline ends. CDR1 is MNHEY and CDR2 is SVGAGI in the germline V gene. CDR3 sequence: CASRGVGDTQYF. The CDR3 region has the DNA TGTGCCAGCAGGGGCGTCGGAGATACGCAGTATTTT.

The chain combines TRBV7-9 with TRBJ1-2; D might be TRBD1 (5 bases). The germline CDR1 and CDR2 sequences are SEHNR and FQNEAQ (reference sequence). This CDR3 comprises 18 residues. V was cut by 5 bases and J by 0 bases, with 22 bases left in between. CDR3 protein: CASSPPISGRSSNYGYTF. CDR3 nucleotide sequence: TGTGCCAGCAGCCCCCCGATTTCGGGACGGAGTTCTAACTATGGCTACACCTTC.

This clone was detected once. For the CDR3, the DNA is TGTGCTAGTGGTCTCAAACCCCTAGCGGCCCTATACGAGCAGTACTTC. It encodes CASGLKPLAALYEQYF. V is TRBV12-5 and J is TRBJ2-7; TRBD2 agrees at 7 bases. The CDR3 sequence is 16 residues long. Trimming removed 5 bases from V and 4 bases from J; junction bases left unmatched: 14. CDR1 LGHNT and CDR2 FRNRAP come from the germline V gene.

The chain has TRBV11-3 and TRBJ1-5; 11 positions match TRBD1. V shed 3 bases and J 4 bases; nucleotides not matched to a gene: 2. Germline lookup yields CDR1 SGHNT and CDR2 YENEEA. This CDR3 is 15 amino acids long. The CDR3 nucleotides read TGTGCCAGCAGCTTCGGGACAGGGGGTAATCAGCCCCAGCATTTT. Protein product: CASSFGTGGNQPQHF.

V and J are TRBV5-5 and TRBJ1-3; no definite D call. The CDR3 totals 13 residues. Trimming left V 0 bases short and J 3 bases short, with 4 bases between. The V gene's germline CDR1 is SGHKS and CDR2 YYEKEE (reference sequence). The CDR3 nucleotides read TGTGCCAGCAGCTTGGGACTTGGAAACACCATATATTTT. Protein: CASSLGLGNTIYF.

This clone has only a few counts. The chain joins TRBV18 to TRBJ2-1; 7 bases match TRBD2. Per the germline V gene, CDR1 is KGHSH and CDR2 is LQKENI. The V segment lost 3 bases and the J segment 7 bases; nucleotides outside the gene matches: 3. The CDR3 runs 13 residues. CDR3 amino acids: CASSPERDNEQFF. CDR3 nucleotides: TGTGCCAGCTCACCGGAGCGGGATAATGAGCAGTTCTTC.

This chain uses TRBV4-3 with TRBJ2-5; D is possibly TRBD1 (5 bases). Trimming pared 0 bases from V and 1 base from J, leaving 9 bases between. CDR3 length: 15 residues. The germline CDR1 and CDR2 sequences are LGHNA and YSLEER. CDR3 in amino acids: CASSQDGAIQETQYF. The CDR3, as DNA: TGCGCCAGCAGCCAAGATGGGGCTATCCAAGAGACCCAGTACTTC.

The CDR3 here is CATRLDPGQGSVSYNSPLHF. The CDR3 DNA is TGTGCCACCAGGTTAGATCCGGGACAGGGGTCGGTCTCCTATAATTCACCCCTCCACTTT. The gene calls are TRBV24-1 and TRBJ1-6; TRBD1 aligns across 10 bases. Germline CDR1 KGHDR, CDR2 SFDVKD. CDR3 length: 20 amino acids. Germline trimming cut 7 bases from V and 0 bases from J; bases unmatched to any gene: 14.

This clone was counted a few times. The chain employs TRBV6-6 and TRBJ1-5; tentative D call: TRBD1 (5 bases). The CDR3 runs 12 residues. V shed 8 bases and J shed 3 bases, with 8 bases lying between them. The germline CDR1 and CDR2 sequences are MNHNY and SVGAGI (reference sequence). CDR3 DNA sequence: TGTGCCAGCGGGACCGCCAATCAGCCCCAGCATTTT. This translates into CASGTANQPQHF.

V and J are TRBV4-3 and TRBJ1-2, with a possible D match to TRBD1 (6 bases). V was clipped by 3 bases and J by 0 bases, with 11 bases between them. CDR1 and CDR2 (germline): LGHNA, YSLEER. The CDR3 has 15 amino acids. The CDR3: CASSHTDSPNYGYTF. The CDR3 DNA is TGCGCCAGCAGCCACACGGACAGTCCTAACTATGGCTACACCTTC.

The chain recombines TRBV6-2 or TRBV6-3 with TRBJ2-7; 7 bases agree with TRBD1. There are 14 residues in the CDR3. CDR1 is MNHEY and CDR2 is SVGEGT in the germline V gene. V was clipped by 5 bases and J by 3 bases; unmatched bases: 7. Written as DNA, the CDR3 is TGTGCCAGCAGTCCAAACAGGGGAATCTACGAGCAGTACTTC. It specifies CASSPNRGIYEQYF.

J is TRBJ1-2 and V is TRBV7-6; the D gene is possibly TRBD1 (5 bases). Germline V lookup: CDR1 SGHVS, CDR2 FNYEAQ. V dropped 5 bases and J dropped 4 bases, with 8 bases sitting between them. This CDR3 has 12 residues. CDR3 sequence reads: CASSLDSYGYTF. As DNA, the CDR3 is TGTGCCAGCAGCCTCGACAGCTATGGCTACACCTTC.

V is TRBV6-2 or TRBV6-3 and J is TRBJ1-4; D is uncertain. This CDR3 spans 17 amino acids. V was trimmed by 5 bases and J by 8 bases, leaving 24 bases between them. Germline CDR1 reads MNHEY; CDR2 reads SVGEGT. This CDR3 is CASSHDRSDSSNEKLFF. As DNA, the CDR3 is TGTGCCAGCAGTCACGACCGCAGTGACTCGTCGAACGAAAAACTGTTTTTT.

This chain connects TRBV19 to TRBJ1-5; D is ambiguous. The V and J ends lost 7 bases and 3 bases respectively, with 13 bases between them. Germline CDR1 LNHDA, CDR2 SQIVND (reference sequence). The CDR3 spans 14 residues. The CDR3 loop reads CASTARSLNQPQHF. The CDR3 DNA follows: TGTGCCAGTACGGCGAGATCTCTCAATCAGCCCCAGCATTTT.

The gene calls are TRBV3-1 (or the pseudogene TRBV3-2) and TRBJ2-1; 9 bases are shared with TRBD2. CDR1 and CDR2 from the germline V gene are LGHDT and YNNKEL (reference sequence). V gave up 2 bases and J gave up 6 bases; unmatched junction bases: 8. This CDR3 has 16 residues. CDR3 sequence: CASSQSAGGVRNEQFF. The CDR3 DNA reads TGTGCCAGCAGCCAATCCGCGGGGGGGGTGCGCAATGAGCAGTTCTTC.

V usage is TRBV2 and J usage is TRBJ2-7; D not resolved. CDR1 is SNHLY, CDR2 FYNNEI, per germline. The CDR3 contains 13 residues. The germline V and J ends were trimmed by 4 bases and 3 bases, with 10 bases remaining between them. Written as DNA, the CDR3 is TGTGCCAGCAGTGTCGGATTGCTCTACGAGCAGTACTTC. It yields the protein CASSVGLLYEQYF.

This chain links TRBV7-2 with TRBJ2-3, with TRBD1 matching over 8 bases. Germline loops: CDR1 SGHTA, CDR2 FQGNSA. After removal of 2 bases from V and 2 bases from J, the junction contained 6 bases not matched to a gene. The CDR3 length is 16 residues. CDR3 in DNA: TGTGCCAGCAGCTTACCAGGGGGCGTTTTCACAGATACGCAGTATTTT. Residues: CASSLPGGVFTDTQYF.

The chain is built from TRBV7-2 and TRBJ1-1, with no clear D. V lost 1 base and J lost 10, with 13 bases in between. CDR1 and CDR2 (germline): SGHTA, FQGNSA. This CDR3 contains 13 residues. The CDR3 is CASSLESGQGAFF. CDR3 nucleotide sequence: TGTGCCAGCAGCTTAGAGAGCGGTCAAGGAGCTTTCTTT.

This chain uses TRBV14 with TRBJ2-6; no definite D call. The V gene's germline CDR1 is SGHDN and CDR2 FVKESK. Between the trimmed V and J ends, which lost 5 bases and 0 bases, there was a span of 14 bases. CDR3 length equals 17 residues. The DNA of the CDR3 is TGTGCCAGCAGCTCAAGATCTGTCAACTCTGGGGCCAACGTCCTGACTTTC. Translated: CASSSRSVNSGANVLTF.

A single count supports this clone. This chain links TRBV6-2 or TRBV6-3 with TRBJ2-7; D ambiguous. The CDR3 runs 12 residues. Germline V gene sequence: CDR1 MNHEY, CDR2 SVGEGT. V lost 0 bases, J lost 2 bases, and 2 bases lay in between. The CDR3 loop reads CASSYSPYEQYF. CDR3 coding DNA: TGTGCCAGCAGTTACTCGCCCTACGAGCAGTACTTC.

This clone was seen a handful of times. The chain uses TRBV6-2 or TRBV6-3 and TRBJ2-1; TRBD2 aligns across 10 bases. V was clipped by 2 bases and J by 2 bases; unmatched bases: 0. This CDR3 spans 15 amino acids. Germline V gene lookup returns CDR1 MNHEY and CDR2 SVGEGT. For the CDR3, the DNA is TGTGCCAGCAGTTACGGACTAGCGGCCTACAATGAGCAGTTCTTC. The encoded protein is CASSYGLAAYNEQFF.

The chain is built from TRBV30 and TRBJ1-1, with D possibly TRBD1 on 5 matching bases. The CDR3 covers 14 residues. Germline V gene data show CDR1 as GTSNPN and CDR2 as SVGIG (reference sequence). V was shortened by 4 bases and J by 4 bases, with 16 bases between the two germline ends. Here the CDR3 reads CAWTMGVGVTEAFF. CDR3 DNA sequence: TGTGCCTGGACAATGGGGGTGGGGGTCACTGAAGCTTTCTTT.

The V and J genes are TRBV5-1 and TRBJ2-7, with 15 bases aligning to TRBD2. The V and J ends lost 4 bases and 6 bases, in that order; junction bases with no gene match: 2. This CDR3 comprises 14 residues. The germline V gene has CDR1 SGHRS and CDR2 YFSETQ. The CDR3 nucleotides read TGCGCCAGCAGCCCGGGACTAGCGGGAGGCGAGCAGTACTTC. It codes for CASSPGLAGGEQYF.

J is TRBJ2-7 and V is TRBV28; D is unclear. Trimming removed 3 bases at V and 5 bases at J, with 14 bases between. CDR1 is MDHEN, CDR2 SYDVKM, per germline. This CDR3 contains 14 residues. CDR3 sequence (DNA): TGTGCCAGCAGTTTGCCCGAGACGAGCAACGAGCAGTACTTC. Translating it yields CASSLPETSNEQYF.

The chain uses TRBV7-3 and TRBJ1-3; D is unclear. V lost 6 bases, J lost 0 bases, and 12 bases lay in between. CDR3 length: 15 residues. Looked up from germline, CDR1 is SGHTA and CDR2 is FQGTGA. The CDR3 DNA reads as TGTGCCAGCAGTCGCGACGCCAGCTCTGGAAACACCATATATTTT. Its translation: CASSRDASSGNTIYF.